This T cell receptor (beta chain) was documented in a study of T cells in tumors and immune-related adverse events (dated by TCRdb to the early 2020s). Details on this clone: It lacks a known antigen. No much larger clonotype is one base removed from it; base qualities were not supplied.

The treatment or condition label, read with the paper, signifies: nivolumab (PD-1 blockade) given before sampling. The DNeasy Blood and Tissue Kit was used to extract DNA from formalin-fixed paraffin-embedded specimens. The TCR beta locus was amplified and sequenced with the immunoSEQ assay, yielding bulk TCR Vbeta CDR3 data. Turning to the authors' computational methods: Non-productive CDR3s, sequences shorter than 7 amino acids, and those not starting with C or ending with F/W were excluded. Analysis was limited to specimens with at least 1000 reads, and clonotypes were defined at the amino acid level. Clonality was computed as 1 minus Pielou's evenness. Library sizes were equalized by abundance-weighted random subsampling with replacement, which was repeated 100 times so that 95% confidence intervals could be reported. The Morisita overlap index was used to quantify repertoire overlap, and for each specimen the top 40 clones were checked for overlap with the irAE. What TCRdb holds here is the immuneACCESS table cut down to in-frame rearrangements. Part of the clones is not present; checked against another copy, under half of the missing clones reflect an unresolved V gene, and the others are unexplained. From that table come the V and J calls and clone size; the DNA was used to work out D and trimming. The sample table shows 9,000 to 13,000 clones, and about nine tenths are seen once. Together, the top ten hold roughly 1.5% of the sample.

This sequence was found in a female donor with metastatic renal cell carcinoma. The sample here was lymph node tissue, taken from a patient treated with anti-PD-1 therapy.

CDR3 sequence: CSVGAGVVNEQFF. Here is the DNA: TGCAGCGTTGGGGCAGGGGTTGTCAATGAGCAGTTCTTC. The chain couples TRBV29-1 to TRBJ2-1; 6 matching bases give a weak D call of TRBD1. The CDR1 and CDR2 encoded by the germline V gene are SQVTM and ANQGSEA. Trimming removed 4 bases from V and 6 bases from J, leaving 13 bases between the germline ends. Spanning cysteine to phenylalanine, the CDR3 consists of 13 amino acids. Only CDR3 DNA remains: 39 bases, in frame from the first base.